The rows below give T cell receptor beta chains drawn from one sample of a study of blood T cell repertoires in COVID-19. The assay was immunoSEQ multiplex PCR, and TCRdb's table has in-frame clones only and misses some. This table has around 53,000 clones, about 78% appearing once. Sample: peripheral blood. The receptors come from a man aged 45-65 years with active or convalescent COVID-19. CDR3s include the opening cysteine and the closing phenylalanine or tryptophan. The order of the fields is D gene, CDR3 length, V gene, clone size, J gene, CDR3 DNA, CDR3 protein. D genes are given only for firm matches. Clone size is shown for a subset of rows, as once, few, many or a class of expanded clone.

D gene: TRBD1; CDR3 length: 15; V gene: TRBV10-2; clone size: few; J gene: TRBJ1-6; CDR3 DNA: TGCGCCAGCAGTGGCGGGACAGGGGGCAATTCACCCCTCCACTTT; CDR3 protein: CASSGGTGGNSPLHF
D gene: TRBD1; CDR3 length: 16; V gene: TRBV18; clone size: NA; J gene: TRBJ1-2; CDR3 DNA: TGTGCCAGCTCACCAGGCCAGGGGGTACGGAACTATGGCTACACCTTC; CDR3 protein: CASSPGQGVRNYGYTF
D gene: NA; CDR3 length: 16; V gene: TRBV23-1; clone size: once; J gene: TRBJ1-1; CDR3 DNA: TGCGCCAGCAGTCAGCCCAGGGTAATTATGAACACTGAAGCTTTCTTT; CDR3 protein: CASSQPRVIMNTEAFF
D gene: NA; CDR3 length: 13; V gene: TRBV2; clone size: NA; J gene: TRBJ1-2; CDR3 DNA: TGTGCCAGCAAAACAACAGGGTCCTATGGCTACACCTTC; CDR3 protein: CASKTTGSYGYTF
D gene: NA; CDR3 length: 12; V gene: TRBV7-3; clone size: NA; J gene: TRBJ2-2; CDR3 DNA: TGTGCCAGCACCACTCAGGGCGGGGAGCTGTTTTTT; CDR3 protein: CASTTQGGELFF
D gene: NA; CDR3 length: 12; V gene: TRBV20-1; clone size: NA; J gene: TRBJ2-7; CDR3 DNA: TGCAGTGCTAGTTCAGGGAGGTACGAGCAGTACTTC; CDR3 protein: CSASSGRYEQYF
D gene: NA; CDR3 length: 13; V gene: TRBV25-1; clone size: many; J gene: TRBJ1-1; CDR3 DNA: TGTGCCAGCAGCCAACAGGGACGCACTGAAGCTTTCTTT; CDR3 protein: CASSQQGRTEAFF
D gene: NA; CDR3 length: 12; V gene: TRBV2; clone size: few; J gene: TRBJ1-3; CDR3 DNA: TGTGCCAGCAGCTTGAGGAGTGACACCATATATTTT; CDR3 protein: CASSLRSDTIYF
D gene: TRBD2; CDR3 length: 14; V gene: TRBV20-1; clone size: NA; J gene: TRBJ2-7; CDR3 DNA: TGCAGTGCTAGTGGACTAGCGGGTTTCTACGAGCAGTACTTC; CDR3 protein: CSASGLAGFYEQYF
D gene: NA; CDR3 length: 17; V gene: TRBV25-1; clone size: NA; J gene: TRBJ1-4; CDR3 DNA: TGTGCCAGCAGTGAAAAGTCACAGGGCCTCTCTAATGAAAAACTGTTTTTT; CDR3 protein: CASSEKSQGLSNEKLFF
D gene: NA; CDR3 length: 16; V gene: TRBV18; clone size: few; J gene: TRBJ1-3; CDR3 DNA: TGTGCCAGCTCACCCCTCATCGGTTTGTCTGGAAACACCATATATTTT; CDR3 protein: CASSPLIGLSGNTIYF
D gene: TRBD1; CDR3 length: 14; V gene: TRBV3-1/TRBV3-2; clone size: NA; J gene: TRBJ1-2; CDR3 DNA: TGTGCCAGCAGCGCCCAGACAGGGATTGATGGCTACACCTTC; CDR3 protein: CASSAQTGIDGYTF
D gene: TRBD2; CDR3 length: 17; V gene: TRBV5-6; clone size: NA; J gene: TRBJ2-3; CDR3 DNA: TGTGCCAGCAGCTTGTTAGCGGGAGTTGGCTTGATAGATACGCAGTATTTT; CDR3 protein: CASSLLAGVGLIDTQYF
D gene: TRBD2; CDR3 length: 16; V gene: TRBV19; clone size: NA; J gene: TRBJ2-1; CDR3 DNA: TGTGCCAGTAGTATAGGGACTAGTAGGTTTGGCAATGAGCAGTTCTTC; CDR3 protein: CASSIGTSRFGNEQFF
D gene: NA; CDR3 length: 11; V gene: TRBV6-6; clone size: NA; J gene: TRBJ2-7; CDR3 DNA: TGTGCCAGCAGTTTAGAGGGTAAGCAGTACTTC; CDR3 protein: CASSLEGKQYF
D gene: NA; CDR3 length: 14; V gene: TRBV19; clone size: once; J gene: TRBJ1-1; CDR3 DNA: TGTGCCAGTACTTTTCCCGGGAGTCCGGAGCGGGCTTTCTTT; CDR3 protein: CASTFPGSPERAFF
D gene: NA; CDR3 length: 15; V gene: TRBV5-5; clone size: NA; J gene: TRBJ2-2; CDR3 DNA: TGTGCCAGCAGCTTCGGGACACTAGTAACCGGGGAGCTGTTTTTT; CDR3 protein: CASSFGTLVTGELFF
D gene: TRBD1; CDR3 length: 15; V gene: TRBV7-9; clone size: NA; J gene: TRBJ2-3; CDR3 DNA: TGTGCCAGCAGCTTATCGCAGGGGGTACAAGATACGCAGTATTTT; CDR3 protein: CASSLSQGVQDTQYF
D gene: NA; CDR3 length: 14; V gene: TRBV2; clone size: once; J gene: TRBJ1-2; CDR3 DNA: TGTGCCAGCCGTGTCGGCCTAGCTAACTATGGCTACACCTTC; CDR3 protein: CASRVGLANYGYTF
D gene: NA; CDR3 length: 11; V gene: TRBV7-2; clone size: NA; J gene: TRBJ2-3; CDR3 DNA: TGTGCCAGCAGCTTATCACTCACGCAGTATTTT; CDR3 protein: CASSLSLTQYF
D gene: NA; CDR3 length: 16; V gene: TRBV29-1; clone size: NA; J gene: TRBJ2-2; CDR3 DNA: TGCAGCGTTGAAGATAAAAGGGGTTCGAGCACCGGGGAGCTGTTTTTT; CDR3 protein: CSVEDKRGSSTGELFF